Below, 21 T cell receptor beta chains from the same sample are listed, as sequenced in a study of shared clonotypes between healthy human individuals. Data came from immunoSEQ multiplex PCR; TCRdb stores just in-frame clones and leaves some out. The sample lists 2 million to 2.5 million clones, approximately 95% seen once, with over 0.1% in the top ten. Material for sequencing was naive CD4+ T cells sorted from blood. As to subset: CD45RA+ positively selected. Source of these receptors: a young man in good health.

The rearrangement links TRBV5-1 to TRBJ1-3, with a tentative D call TRBD1 (5 bases). Germline lookup yields CDR1 SGHRS and CDR2 YFSETQ. The CDR3 is 15 residues long. V dropped 4 bases and J dropped 0 bases, with 11 bases sitting between them. As DNA, the CDR3 is TGCGCCAGCAGCCCGGGACGGGTCTCTGGAAACACCATATATTTT. Translation: CASSPGRVSGNTIYF.

The chain combines TRBV9 with TRBJ1-1, with D unclear. Looked up from germline, CDR1 is SGDLS and CDR2 is YYNGEE. The V and J ends lost 0 bases and 8 bases respectively, with 11 bases between them. The CDR3 loop spans 13 amino acids. In nucleotides, the CDR3 is TGTGCCAGCAGCGTAGACCCCGCCGTAGAAGCTTTCTTT. This encodes CASSVDPAVEAFF.

The chain recombines TRBV28 with TRBJ1-2, with D unclear. The CDR3 consists of 13 residues. The germline V gene has CDR1 MDHEN and CDR2 SYDVKM. The ends were cut back, 6 bases at V and 4 bases at J, with 12 bases in the middle. The CDR3 sequence: CASSLDQGYGYTF. CDR3 in DNA: TGTGCCAGCAGCCTTGACCAAGGCTATGGCTACACCTTC.

The V call is TRBV25-1, the J call TRBJ1-2, with 12 bases identical to TRBD1. The CDR3 has 16 residues. Germline V gene lookup returns CDR1 MGHDK and CDR2 SYGVNS. Trimming took 4 bases from V and 3 from J; bases not matched to a gene: 6. CDR3 loop: CASSGPGDRGHYGYTF. The CDR3 DNA follows: TGTGCCAGCAGTGGCCCCGGGGACAGGGGGCACTATGGCTACACCTTC.

This clone was counted a single time. The chain couples TRBV9 to TRBJ1-5, with a possible D match to TRBD1 (5 bases). Germline V lookup: CDR1 SGDLS, CDR2 YYNGEE. V was trimmed by 7 bases and J by 3 bases, leaving 11 bases between them. This CDR3 region has 13 residues. The chain's CDR3 is CASGAGLNQPQHF. The CDR3 nucleotides read TGTGCCAGCGGGGCAGGACTCAATCAGCCCCAGCATTTT.

For this clone: Within the sample, other DNA sequences also encode this same CDR3. This chain links TRBV5-1 with TRBJ1-6; D is undetermined. The CDR3 sequence is 12 residues long. Germline V CDR1 and CDR2: SGHRS, YFSETQ. V was pared by 5 bases and J by 6 bases, with 6 bases between. The CDR3 loop reads CASSSGNSPLHF. The CDR3 DNA reads as TGCGCCAGCAGTTCCGGTAATTCACCCCTCCACTTT.

V usage is TRBV2 and J usage is TRBJ2-7; the D is unclear. The germline V gene has CDR1 SNHLY and CDR2 FYNNEI. The V end lost 2 bases, the J end lost 2 bases, and 10 bases lay between the germline ends. The CDR3 loop spans 14 amino acids. The CDR3 coding sequence is TGTGCCAGCAGTGAACCAAGACAAGCCTACGAGCAGTACTTC. Translation gives CASSEPRQAYEQYF.

This chain joins TRBV4-1 and TRBJ2-3; D possibly corresponds to TRBD2 (6 bases). The CDR3 length is 15 residues. V was cut by 4 bases and J by 0 bases, with 11 bases left in between. Germline V CDR1 and CDR2: MGHRA, YSYEKL. CDR3 coding DNA: TGCGCCAGCAGCCCCGGGACTGTTAGCACAGATACGCAGTATTTT. Its protein product is CASSPGTVSTDTQYF.

The gene calls are TRBV19 and TRBJ1-1; the D is unclear. This CDR3 has 15 residues. V shed 3 bases and J shed 1 base, with 12 bases lying between them. Germline CDR1 reads LNHDA; CDR2 reads SQIVND (reference sequence). The CDR3 spells CASSMGKGSNTEAFF. The CDR3 region has the DNA TGTGCCAGTAGTATGGGGAAGGGCTCGAACACTGAAGCTTTCTTT.

V and J are TRBV19 and TRBJ2-1; TRBD1 matches at 7 bases. The CDR3 spans 19 residues. Germline-derived CDR1 and CDR2 are LNHDA and SQIVND (reference sequence). The V and J ends lost 0 bases and 1 base, in that order; junction bases with no gene match: 12. Here the CDR3 reads CASSIDFPGQRPSYNEQFF. In DNA, the CDR3 is TGTGCCAGTAGTATAGATTTCCCGGGACAGCGCCCATCCTACAATGAGCAGTTCTTC.

Only one count was recorded for this clone. Mismatch with germline at one junction end may stem from a read error. The chain uses TRBV6-1 and TRBJ2-4; D might be TRBD1 or TRBD2, each matching 5 bases. The CDR3 has 19 residues. CDR1 and CDR2 (germline): MNHNS, SASEGT. Written as DNA, the CDR3 is TGTGCCAGCAGCGAAGACCCCGGGACGGTAAAACTAGCCAAAAACATTCAGTACTTC. Its protein is CASSEDPGTVKLAKNIQYF.

The rearrangement uses TRBV5-1 and TRBJ1-1; perhaps TRBD1 as D (5 bases). The CDR3 is 15 amino acids. The germline V gene has CDR1 SGHRS and CDR2 YFSETQ. Trimming stripped 7 bases from V and 3 bases from J, with 19 bases between. The CDR3 region is CASGPGSSVDTEAFF. Written as DNA, the CDR3 is TGCGCCAGCGGTCCAGGGTCCTCGGTCGACACTGAAGCTTTCTTT.

This clone was seen only once. The rearrangement joins TRBV5-8 to TRBJ1-6; tentative D call: TRBD1 (5 bases). V was trimmed by 6 bases and J by 7 bases, leaving 17 bases between them. The CDR3 is 15 amino acids. Germline-derived CDR1 and CDR2 are SGHTS and YDEGEE. The DNA of the CDR3 is TGTGCCAGCACCTTTGAGACAGCAAAGAATTCACCCCTCCACTTT. Translated: CASTFETAKNSPLHF.

V usage is TRBV2 and J usage is TRBJ1-1; D not certain. This CDR3 is built from 12 residues. V was clipped by 0 bases and J by 1 base, with 0 bases between them. The germline CDR1 and CDR2 sequences are SNHLY and FYNNEI. In nucleotides, the CDR3 is TGTGCCAGCAGTGAAGCGAACACTGAAGCTTTCTTT. It codes for CASSEANTEAFF.

The CDR3 here is CASSEQTATDTQYF. CDR3 bases: TGCGCCAGCAGTGAGCAGACAGCAACAGATACGCAGTATTTT. The rearrangement joins TRBV10-2 to TRBJ2-3; TRBD1 might be the D (5 bases). The V gene's germline CDR1 is WSHSY and CDR2 SAAADI. CDR3 length equals 14 residues. Trimming removed 2 bases at V and 3 bases at J, with 9 bases between.

The chain uses TRBV19 and TRBJ2-2; D not certain. The germline gives CDR1 LNHDA, CDR2 SQIVND (reference sequence). The CDR3 spans 18 residues. V lost 5 bases to trimming and J lost 7 bases, with 26 bases between them. CDR3 loop: CASSEAASRLLNLGELFF. DNA for the CDR3: TGTGCCAGTAGTGAGGCTGCGTCTCGGCTTCTCAACCTCGGGGAGCTGTTTTTT.

This clone was observed once. This chain links TRBV10-3 with TRBJ2-3; a weak D match, TRBD2 (5 bases). Trimming removed 0 bases at V and 5 bases at J, with 12 bases between. Germline-derived CDR1 and CDR2 are ENHRY and SYGVKD. The CDR3 is 15 amino acids. The CDR3 DNA reads TGTGCCATCAGTGAGTCCGGGAATCCCAGAGATACGCAGTATTTT. This translates into CAISESGNPRDTQYF.

The chain combines TRBV4-1 with TRBJ2-5; 10 bases map to TRBD2. Trimming took 1 base from V and 5 from J; bases not matched to a gene: 4. This CDR3 is 15 amino acids long. The V gene's germline CDR1 is MGHRA and CDR2 YSYEKL. Here the CDR3 reads CASSQVGTSVETQYF. In DNA form, the CDR3 reads TGCGCCAGCAGCCAAGTGGGGACTAGCGTGGAGACCCAGTACTTC.

The chain couples TRBV6-1 to TRBJ1-1; D is unresolved. V lost 8 bases to trimming and J lost 6 bases, with 13 bases between them. The CDR3 is 12 amino acids. CDR1 MNHNS and CDR2 SASEGT come from the germline V gene. The CDR3 protein is CASSWEKSEAFF. In nucleotides, the CDR3 is TGTGCCAGCTCCTGGGAGAAATCTGAAGCTTTCTTT.

The gene calls are TRBV4-3 and TRBJ1-6; 7 nucleotides match TRBD1. V was pared by 1 base and J by 0 bases, with 9 bases of the junction left unmatched. Germline V gives CDR1 LGHNA, CDR2 YSLEER. The CDR3 is made up of 19 amino acids. The CDR3 DNA reads TGCGCCAGCAGCCAAGTTGTCTCCAGGGGGAGCTCCTATAATTCACCCCTCCACTTT. It codes for CASSQVVSRGSSYNSPLHF.

About this clone: The same CDR3 also results from other DNA sequences found in this sample. This chain joins TRBV7-2 and TRBJ1-5, with D possibly being TRBD1 (5 bases). Germline V gene data show CDR1 as SGHTA and CDR2 as FQGNSA. Deletions cut 2 bases from V and 6 bases from J, with 11 bases between. The CDR3 has 14 residues. The CDR3 bases are TGTGCCAGCAGCTTATGGGGGAGAGGTCAGCCCCAGCATTTT. This codes for CASSLWGRGQPQHF.